The clone carrying this T cell receptor (beta chain) was counted a few times. Its target is not known. Time point noted: late sampling 161 to 241 days after vaccination in a few convalescent patients. The treatment: roughly ten-day PBMC culture with coronavirus spike peptide pools or control peptides (ViraFEST assay). With approximately 10 ug/ml peptide pools and roughly 9.8 IU/ml IL-2, PBMCs were cultured at some 2 million per well. The data belong to a study of vaccination and CD4 T cells after COVID-19. At the level of the study: Post-COVID samples were collected a median around 100 days following diagnosis, spanning 35 to 161.

Germline CDR1 and CDR2: DFQATT and SNEGSKA (reference sequence). CDR3 length: 14 amino acids. V lost 8 bases and J lost 2, with 17 bases in between. Sequenced with the Oncomine TCR Beta short-read assay was DNA taken from cultured CD4+ T cells. It was from cultured CD4+ T cells that genomic DNA was extracted. MiXCR, applied by TCRdb to the PCR reads, yields one record per CDR3 protein. The sample lists 20,000 to 25,000 distinct CDR3 sequences; over 40% were seen once. Sequencing was performed on CD4+ T cells from blood, cultured in vitro, taken about 7 months after SARS-CoV-2 vaccination. V gene TRBV20-1 combines with J gene TRBJ2-3; D possibly corresponds to TRBD2 (6 bases). The TCR was taken from a human donor who had recovered from COVID-19. The CDR3, as DNA: TGCAGTCAAGCGTTGGGCGGGGACACAGATACGCAGTATTTT. Translation gives CSQALGGDTDTQYF.